This T cell receptor beta chain is drawn from a study of OX40 agonist ivuxolimab in advanced cancers. Background on the study: Ivuxolimab is a fully human IgG2 antibody that activates OX40 (CD134). Partial responses occurred in three patients (one hepatocellular carcinoma, two cutaneous melanoma).

Any history of autoimmune disease or systemic immunosuppression disqualified patients. The method was immunoSEQ multiplex PCR; TCRdb's version includes in-frame clones alone and lacks a portion of them. The sample contains tens of thousands of clones, over 90% of which appear only once. The TCR originated in an adult with an advanced solid tumor such as melanoma, head and neck, liver or kidney cancer. The specimen was CD4+ or CD8+ T cells sorted from blood, collected in a trial of the OX40 agonist ivuxolimab.

The DNA of the CDR3 is TGTGCCAGCAGCTTAGGTCGGGGAGGGTTGAACACTGAAGCTTTCTTT. The encoded protein is CASSLGRGGLNTEAFF. V usage is TRBV11-2 and J usage is TRBJ1-1; no clear D gene. Germline CDR1 reads SGHAT; CDR2 reads FQNNGV. V dropped 1 base and J dropped 0 bases, with 12 bases sitting between them. The CDR3 has 16 residues. Full variable domain (remainder filled in from reference TRBV11-2 and TRBJ1-1): EAGVAQSPRYKIIEKRQSVAFWCNPISGHATLYWYQQILGQGPKLLIQFQNNGVVDDSQLPKDRFSAERLKGVDSTLKIQPAKLEDSAVYLCASSLGRGGLNTEAFFGQGTRLTVV.